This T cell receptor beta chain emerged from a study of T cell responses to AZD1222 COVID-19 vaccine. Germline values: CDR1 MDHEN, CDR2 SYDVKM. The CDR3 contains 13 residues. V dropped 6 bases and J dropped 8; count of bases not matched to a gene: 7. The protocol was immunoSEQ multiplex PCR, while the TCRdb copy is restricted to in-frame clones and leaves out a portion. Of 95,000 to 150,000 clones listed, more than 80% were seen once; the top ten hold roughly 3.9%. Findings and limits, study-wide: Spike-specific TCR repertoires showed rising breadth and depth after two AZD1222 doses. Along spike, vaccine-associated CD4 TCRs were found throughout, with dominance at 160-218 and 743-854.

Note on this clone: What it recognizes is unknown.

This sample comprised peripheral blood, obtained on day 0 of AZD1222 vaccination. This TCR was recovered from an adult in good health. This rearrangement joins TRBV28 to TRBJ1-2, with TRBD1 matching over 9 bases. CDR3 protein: CASREQGAGGYTF. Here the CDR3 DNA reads TGTGCCAGCAGAGAACAGGGGGCTGGGGGCTACACCTTC.